This TCR beta chain was identified in a study of cytomegalovirus exposure and HLA in healthy donors. Whole-study results and caveats: Testing in vitro showed a few CMV-associated chains specific for CMV antigens. The study put 160 or so TCR beta chains on its list as cytomegalovirus-associated.

As concerns this clone: Antigen unknown.

Measured with immunoSEQ multiplex PCR; TCRdb has only the in-frame clones, and not every one. The top ten hold around 7% of the sample, which has 150,000 to 200,000 clones, 84% seen once. Germline trimming cut 6 bases from V and 3 bases from J; bases unmatched to any gene: 11. This CDR3 contains 15 residues. The germline gives CDR1 MDHEN, CDR2 SYDVKM. The gene calls are TRBV28 and TRBJ2-7; 7 nucleotides match TRBD2. The receptor was derived from a man in his late teens or twenties in good health and CMV-seropositive. Sample: PBMCs. DNA of the CDR3: TGTGCCAGCAGGCCCCTGGGGCTAGCGGACTACGAGCAGTACTTC. Residues: CASRPLGLADYEQYF.